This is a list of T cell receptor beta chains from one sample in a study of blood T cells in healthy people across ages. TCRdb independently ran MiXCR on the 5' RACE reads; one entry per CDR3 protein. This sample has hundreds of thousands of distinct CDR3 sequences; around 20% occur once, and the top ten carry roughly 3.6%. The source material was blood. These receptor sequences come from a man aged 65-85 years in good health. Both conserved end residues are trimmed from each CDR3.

CDR3aa: ASSQDLEKGTGELF; j_gene: TRBJ2-2; v_gene: TRBV14
CDR3aa: ASSLGTSGRAFTDTQY; j_gene: TRBJ2-3; v_gene: TRBV5-1
CDR3aa: AGSSLTGVYGEQY; j_gene: .; v_gene: TRBV7-2
CDR3aa: ASGLSGNTIY; j_gene: TRBJ1-3; v_gene: TRBV7-3
CDR3aa: ATSDFGVDTQY; j_gene: TRBJ2-3; v_gene: TRBV24-1
CDR3aa: SAPDRANYGYT; j_gene: TRBJ1-2; v_gene: TRBV20-1
CDR3aa: ASSKKSGNSPLH; j_gene: TRBJ1-6; v_gene: TRBV28
CDR3aa: ASSLASTSAKTQY; j_gene: TRBJ2-5; v_gene: TRBV7-2
CDR3aa: ASSFTAGEETQY; j_gene: TRBJ2-5; v_gene: TRBV5-1
CDR3aa: ASSSRGLAYGQY; j_gene: TRBJ2-7; v_gene: TRBV5-8
CDR3aa: ASSSDFLRY; j_gene: TRBJ2-3; v_gene: TRBV11-2
CDR3aa: ASSPQGRTYT; j_gene: TRBJ1-2; v_gene: TRBV18
CDR3aa: ASSRAHGPSNQPQH; j_gene: TRBJ1-5; v_gene: TRBV7-9
CDR3aa: ASSLAGTGNSYEQY; j_gene: TRBJ2-7; v_gene: TRBV5-1
CDR3aa: AGTGLQRNTEAF; j_gene: TRBJ1-1; v_gene: TRBV2
CDR3aa: SARATKKREQETQY; j_gene: TRBJ2-5; v_gene: TRBV20-1
CDR3aa: SATAWEEETQY; j_gene: TRBJ2-5; v_gene: TRBV20-1
CDR3aa: ASTSRTSGYTGELF; j_gene: TRBJ2-2; v_gene: TRBV27
CDR3aa: ASSQETAGVSRETQY; j_gene: TRBJ2-5; v_gene: TRBV3-1
CDR3aa: ASRTGTGSYEQY; j_gene: TRBJ2-7; v_gene: TRBV5-1
CDR3aa: ASVDGSSRAEAF; j_gene: TRBJ1-1; v_gene: TRBV6-6
CDR3aa: ASSQYSGTVNEQF; j_gene: TRBJ2-1; v_gene: TRBV11-1
CDR3aa: ASIAGGAYNEQF; j_gene: TRBJ2-1; v_gene: TRBV6-2/TRBV6-3
CDR3aa: ASRASGLAGDEQY; j_gene: TRBJ2-7; v_gene: TRBV6-2/TRBV6-3
CDR3aa: SASEGKETQY; j_gene: TRBJ2-5; v_gene: TRBV20-1
CDR3aa: SARTGGGDNSPLH; j_gene: TRBJ1-6; v_gene: TRBV20-1
CDR3aa: ASSRDGHRSNSPLH; j_gene: TRBJ1-6; v_gene: TRBV4-1
CDR3aa: SAREGTLETQY; j_gene: TRBJ2-5; v_gene: TRBV20-1
CDR3aa: SVGGGQATYEQY; j_gene: .; v_gene: TRBV29-1
CDR3aa: ASSLVALQNTEAF; j_gene: TRBJ1-1; v_gene: TRBV11-2
CDR3aa: ASSQEEGRSSGNTIY; j_gene: TRBJ1-3; v_gene: TRBV14
CDR3aa: ASSLASKETQY; j_gene: TRBJ2-5; v_gene: TRBV5-4
CDR3aa: ASSLWGPQY; j_gene: TRBJ2-4; v_gene: TRBV7-2
CDR3aa: SARDGSGDGYT; j_gene: TRBJ1-2; v_gene: TRBV20-1
CDR3aa: ASSKRTSPYNEQF; j_gene: TRBJ2-1; v_gene: TRBV21-1
CDR3aa: ASSKELWPKNIQY; j_gene: TRBJ2-4; v_gene: TRBV21-1
CDR3aa: ATSRDRGKSYEQY; j_gene: .; v_gene: TRBV15
CDR3aa: ASSLEGPEYNEQF; j_gene: TRBJ2-1; v_gene: TRBV7-9
CDR3aa: ASSQDHGSALNIQY; j_gene: TRBJ2-4; v_gene: TRBV4-3
CDR3aa: ASSQGQAGADTQY; j_gene: TRBJ2-3; v_gene: TRBV5-1
CDR3aa: ASSLARLLETGELF; j_gene: TRBJ2-2; v_gene: TRBV7-2
CDR3aa: ASSQSSYEQY; j_gene: TRBJ2-7; v_gene: TRBV7-2